These T cell receptor beta chains were read from a single sample in a study of Graves' ophthalmopathy and Graves' hyperthyroidism. From the multiplex PCR reads, TCRdb called clonotypes with MiXCR, one entry per CDR3 protein. The sample contains almost 40,000 distinct CDR3 sequences, roughly 50% of which appear only once. Sample: peripheral blood. Receptor source: an adult woman with stable Graves' hyperthyroidism. Both conserved end residues are part of each CDR3. D genes are given only for firm matches. Rows may omit the clone size; those that give it use once, few, many or a size class.

cdr3_nt: TGCGCCAGCAGTTCCGGGACAGGGGCCGTCTATGGCTACACCTTC
cdr3_aa: CASSSGTGAVYGYTF
d_call: TRBD1
j_call: TRBJ1-2
v_call: TRBV5-1
clone_size: NA

cdr3_nt: TGTGCCAGCAGCAAGGGACGGGGGGAGATCGGGCAGCCCCAGCATTTT
cdr3_aa: CASSKGRGEIGQPQHF
d_call: NA
j_call: TRBJ1-5
v_call: TRBV7-8
clone_size: NA

cdr3_nt: TGTGCCAGCCGCCTACCCGGGGGAAACTCTGGGGCCAACGTCCTGACTTTC
cdr3_aa: CASRLPGGNSGANVLTF
d_call: NA
j_call: TRBJ2-6
v_call: TRBV25-1
clone_size: medium-sized

cdr3_nt: TGTGCCAGCAGGCGTCAGATGGACAGGACCGAAGCTTTCTTT
cdr3_aa: CASRRQMDRTEAFF
d_call: TRBD1
j_call: TRBJ1-1
v_call: TRBV12-3/TRBV12-4
clone_size: few

cdr3_nt: TGCGCCAGCAGCTTGTATAGGCCTAGCGGCTACGAGCAGTACTTC
cdr3_aa: CASSLYRPSGYEQYF
d_call: TRBD2
j_call: TRBJ2-7
v_call: TRBV5-1
clone_size: NA

cdr3_nt: NA
cdr3_aa: CASSLVLSWGPGNTIYF
d_call: NA
j_call: TRBJ1-3
v_call: TRBV11-2
clone_size: NA

cdr3_nt: TGTGCCACCCAAGAGCGGGAGGGGTCCTACAATGAGCAGTTCTTC
cdr3_aa: CATQEREGSYNEQFF
d_call: TRBD2
j_call: TRBJ2-1
v_call: TRBV10-3
clone_size: NA

cdr3_nt: TGTGCCAGCAGCTCCGGGCCTAACTATGGCTACACCTTC
cdr3_aa: CASSSGPNYGYTF
d_call: NA
j_call: TRBJ1-2
v_call: TRBV5-8
clone_size: many

cdr3_nt: TGTGCCAGCCAGAGGACAGTTGACAATAGCAATCAGCCCCAGCATTTT
cdr3_aa: CASQRTVDNSNQPQHF
d_call: NA
j_call: TRBJ1-5
v_call: TRBV19
clone_size: many

cdr3_nt: TGTGCCAGTAGTAAAGGCGGGCTCGGAGCTCTCTTT
cdr3_aa: CASSKGGLGALF
d_call: NA
j_call: TRBJ1-1
v_call: TRBV19
clone_size: NA

cdr3_nt: TGCAGTGCTAGAGACAGGGGGGTATCTGGGGCCAACGTCCTGACTTTC
cdr3_aa: CSARDRGVSGANVLTF
d_call: NA
j_call: TRBJ2-6
v_call: TRBV20-1
clone_size: once

cdr3_nt: TGCGCCAGCAGCCGATTACAGAGGGCGCGGGGCAATCAGCCCCAGCATTTT
cdr3_aa: CASSRLQRARGNQPQHF
d_call: NA
j_call: TRBJ1-5
v_call: TRBV4-1
clone_size: many

cdr3_nt: TGTGCCAGCAGTGAGAGTGTAGGTTCTTACACTGAAGCTTTCTTT
cdr3_aa: CASSESVGSYTEAFF
d_call: NA
j_call: TRBJ1-1
v_call: TRBV2
clone_size: many

cdr3_nt: TGTGCCAGCGTTGGACGAACGGGGGGTGGGGGCTATGGCTACACCTTC
cdr3_aa: CASVGRTGGGGYGYTF
d_call: NA
j_call: TRBJ1-2
v_call: TRBV27
clone_size: many

cdr3_nt: TGTGCCAGCAGTTTAGGGCAGGGGAGACGAGGCTACACCTTC
cdr3_aa: CASSLGQGRRGYTF
d_call: NA
j_call: TRBJ1-2
v_call: TRBV27
clone_size: many

cdr3_nt: TGTGCCAGCAGTTTAAGCTTTGCCACTGAAGCTTTCTTT
cdr3_aa: CASSLSFATEAFF
d_call: NA
j_call: TRBJ1-1
v_call: TRBV28
clone_size: many

cdr3_nt: TGTGCCAGCAGTGTCCCCCAGCGGGGGGCCCAAGAGACCCAGTACTTC
cdr3_aa: CASSVPQRGAQETQYF
d_call: TRBD2
j_call: TRBJ2-5
v_call: TRBV6-2/TRBV6-3
clone_size: many

cdr3_nt: TGCAGCGTGGCTACAGGGAACGAGCGAGAGACCCAGTACTTC
cdr3_aa: CSVATGNERETQYF
d_call: NA
j_call: TRBJ2-5
v_call: TRBV29-1
clone_size: once

cdr3_nt: TGCGCCAGCAAATGGGAGGGCGCTACTAGCACAGATACGCAGTATTTT
cdr3_aa: CASKWEGATSTDTQYF
d_call: TRBD2
j_call: TRBJ2-3
v_call: TRBV10-2
clone_size: many

cdr3_nt: TGTGCCAGCAGTCCCCCCCCAGCTGGAGTCGGGGAGCTGTTTTTT
cdr3_aa: CASSPPPAGVGELFF
d_call: NA
j_call: TRBJ2-2
v_call: TRBV2
clone_size: NA

cdr3_nt: TGTGCCAGCAGCTTGGCTCCTTGGGCACCTAACTATGGCTACACCTTC
cdr3_aa: CASSLAPWAPNYGYTF
d_call: NA
j_call: TRBJ1-2
v_call: TRBV7-2
clone_size: NA

cdr3_nt: TGCGCCAGCAGCTTGGTTCAGGGAAGCACAGATACGCAGTATTTT
cdr3_aa: CASSLVQGSTDTQYF
d_call: NA
j_call: TRBJ2-3
v_call: TRBV5-1
clone_size: NA

cdr3_nt: TGTGCCAGCAGCTTAGCGGGGACTAATTCACCCCTCCACTTT
cdr3_aa: CASSLAGTNSPLHF
d_call: NA
j_call: TRBJ1-6
v_call: TRBV7-8
clone_size: NA

cdr3_nt: TGTGCCAGCAGCACCAGACAGGGGTCCCTTCTCTCTGGAAACACCATATATTTT
cdr3_aa: CASSTRQGSLLSGNTIYF
d_call: TRBD1
j_call: TRBJ1-3
v_call: TRBV7-2
clone_size: NA

cdr3_nt: TGTGCCAGCTCACTGAAACCCTACATGAACACTGAAGCTTTCTTT
cdr3_aa: CASSLKPYMNTEAFF
d_call: NA
j_call: TRBJ1-1
v_call: TRBV18
clone_size: NA

cdr3_nt: TGTGCCATCAGTGCCGGGCGGAATAATTCACCCCTCCACTTT
cdr3_aa: CAISAGRNNSPLHF
d_call: NA
j_call: TRBJ1-6
v_call: TRBV10-3
clone_size: once

cdr3_nt: TGTGCCAGCAGCTCCGGGAGCTCTGGAAACACCTTC
cdr3_aa: CASSSGSSGNTF
d_call: NA
j_call: TRBJ1-2
v_call: TRBV7-9
clone_size: NA

cdr3_nt: TGCGCCAGCAGCGCCGATCCGACTAGCGGGAGTGCACGATTCTACGAGCAGTACTTC
cdr3_aa: CASSADPTSGSARFYEQYF
d_call: TRBD2
j_call: TRBJ2-7
v_call: TRBV5-1
clone_size: NA

cdr3_nt: TGTGCCAGCAGCTCAGGGACTAGCGGGAGGGGGCAAGAGACCCAGTACTTC
cdr3_aa: CASSSGTSGRGQETQYF
d_call: TRBD2
j_call: TRBJ2-5
v_call: TRBV5-1
clone_size: NA

cdr3_nt: TGCAGTGCTAGAGGCGCTAGCGGGAGGCTCCAAGAGACCCAGTACTTC
cdr3_aa: CSARGASGRLQETQYF
d_call: TRBD2
j_call: TRBJ2-5
v_call: TRBV20-1
clone_size: many

cdr3_nt: TGCAGAGTTGAAGAAGGCGAGGGGAATGGCTACACCTTC
cdr3_aa: CRVEEGEGNGYTF
d_call: NA
j_call: TRBJ1-2
v_call: TRBV29-1
clone_size: NA